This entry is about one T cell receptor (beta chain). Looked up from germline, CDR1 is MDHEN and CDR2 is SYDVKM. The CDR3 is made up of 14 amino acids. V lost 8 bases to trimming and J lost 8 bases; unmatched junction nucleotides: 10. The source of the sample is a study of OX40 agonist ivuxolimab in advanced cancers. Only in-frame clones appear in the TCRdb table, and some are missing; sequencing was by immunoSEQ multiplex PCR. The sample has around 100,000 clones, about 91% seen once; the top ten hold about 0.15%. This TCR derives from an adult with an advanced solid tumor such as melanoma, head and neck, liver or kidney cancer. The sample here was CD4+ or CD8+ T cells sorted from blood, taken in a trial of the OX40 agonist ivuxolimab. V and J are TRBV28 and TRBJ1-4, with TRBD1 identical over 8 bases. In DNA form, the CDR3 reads TGTGCCAGCGGAGGGACAGGACTCCAGGAAAAACTGTTTTTT. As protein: CASGGTGLQEKLFF.